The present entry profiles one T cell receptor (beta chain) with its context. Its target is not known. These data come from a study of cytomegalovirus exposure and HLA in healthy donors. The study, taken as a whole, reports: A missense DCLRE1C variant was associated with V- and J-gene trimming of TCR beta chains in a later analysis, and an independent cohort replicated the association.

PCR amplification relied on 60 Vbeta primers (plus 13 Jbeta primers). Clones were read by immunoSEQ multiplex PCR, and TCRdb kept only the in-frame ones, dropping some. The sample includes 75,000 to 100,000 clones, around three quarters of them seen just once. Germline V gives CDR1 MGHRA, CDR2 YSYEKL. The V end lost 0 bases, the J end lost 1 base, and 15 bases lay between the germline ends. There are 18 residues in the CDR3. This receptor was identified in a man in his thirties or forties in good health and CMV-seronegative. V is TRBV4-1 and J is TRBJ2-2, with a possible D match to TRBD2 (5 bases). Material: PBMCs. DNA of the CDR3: TGCGCCAGCAGCCAAGATGAGGACTTTAGCGAGAACACCGGGGAGCTGTTTTTT. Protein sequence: CASSQDEDFSENTGELFF.